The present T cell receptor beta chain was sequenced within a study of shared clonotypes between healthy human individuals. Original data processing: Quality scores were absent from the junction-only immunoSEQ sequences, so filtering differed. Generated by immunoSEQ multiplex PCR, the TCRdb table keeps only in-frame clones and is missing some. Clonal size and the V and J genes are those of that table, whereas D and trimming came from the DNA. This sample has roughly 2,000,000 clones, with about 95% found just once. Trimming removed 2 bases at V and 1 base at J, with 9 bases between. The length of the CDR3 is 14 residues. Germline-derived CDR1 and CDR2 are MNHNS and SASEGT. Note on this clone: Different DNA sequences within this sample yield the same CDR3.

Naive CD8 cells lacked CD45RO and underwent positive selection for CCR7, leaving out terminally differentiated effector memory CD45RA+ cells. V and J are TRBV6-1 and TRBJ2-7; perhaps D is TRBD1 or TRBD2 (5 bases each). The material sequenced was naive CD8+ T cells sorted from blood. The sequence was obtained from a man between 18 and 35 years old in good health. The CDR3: CASSELGPSYEQYF. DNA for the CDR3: TGTGCCAGCAGTGAACTGGGACCATCCTACGAGCAGTACTTC.